Following are 12 T cell receptor beta chains from one sample sequenced in a study of cytomegalovirus exposure and HLA in healthy donors (dated by TCRdb to the late 2010s). The library was built by means of the immunoSEQ multiplex PCR assay. TCRdb stores this immuneACCESS table with in-frame sequences only. Part of the clones is absent; in the studies checked, under half of the shortfall reflects unresolved V genes, and no reason is known for the rest. The sample has roughly 150,000 clones on record, about 96% of them singletons. The top ten clones comprise under 0.9% of the sample. Sequencing used PBMCs. All receptors derive from a young woman in good health and CMV-seronegative.

This clone was picked up one time. V and J are TRBV29-1 and TRBJ1-1; D may be TRBD1 (5 bases). This CDR3 is 13 amino acids long. CDR1 and CDR2 from the germline V gene are SQVTM and ANQGSEA. Between the trimmed V and J ends, which lost 4 bases and 5 bases, there was a span of 14 bases. In DNA form, the CDR3 reads TGCAGCGTTGCGTTGGCGGGGGATACTGAAGCTTTCTTT. This codes for CSVALAGDTEAFF.

This clone has just one count. This sequence joins TRBV4-2 and TRBJ1-3; weak D call: TRBD1 (5 bases). Per the germline V gene, CDR1 is LGHNA and CDR2 is YNFKEQ. CDR3 length equals 15 residues. V gave up 6 bases and J gave up 0 bases, with 12 bases separating them. Here the CDR3 reads CASRGLRYSGNTIYF. CDR3 in DNA: TGTGCCAGCAGGGGACTCAGGTACTCTGGAAACACCATATATTTT.

The rearrangement links TRBV5-1 to TRBJ2-1; D perhaps matches TRBD2 (5 bases). This CDR3 contains 15 residues. The ends were cut back, 0 bases at V and 6 bases at J, with 13 bases in the middle. The germline V gene has CDR1 SGHRS and CDR2 YFSETQ. DNA for the CDR3: TGCGCCAGCAGCTTGGTACAGCGGAGACTCAATGAGCAGTTCTTC. Protein product: CASSLVQRRLNEQFF.

The chain links TRBV2 to TRBJ2-5; D is perhaps TRBD1 (6 bases). The V gene's germline CDR1 is SNHLY and CDR2 FYNNEI. V was shortened by 10 bases and J by 4 bases, with 19 bases between the two germline ends. CDR3 length: 14 amino acids. As DNA, the CDR3 is TGTGCCACCAGAGCAGTTACAGGGAGAGAGACCCAGTACTTC. Translating it yields CATRAVTGRETQYF.

The chain links TRBV29-1 to TRBJ2-5; D is undetermined. The germline V and J ends were trimmed by 0 bases and 0 bases, with 8 bases remaining between them. Looked up from germline, CDR1 is SQVTM and CDR2 is ANQGSEA. This CDR3 region has 14 residues. CDR3 in amino acids: CSVEDGWYQETQYF. CDR3 coding DNA: TGCAGCGTTGAAGATGGCTGGTACCAAGAGACCCAGTACTTC.

The table lists this clone with a count of one. The J gene is TRBJ2-2, the V gene TRBV28; D unresolved. The CDR3 has 15 amino acids. Germline V gives CDR1 MDHEN, CDR2 SYDVKM. With 5 bases removed from V and 4 bases from J, the gap between germline ends came to 14 bases. The CDR3 sequence is CASSPPTHGTGELFF. CDR3 sequence (DNA): TGTGCCAGCAGTCCCCCGACACACGGCACCGGGGAGCTGTTTTTT.

This clone was recorded once. This CDR3 is CASGRGGSTEAFF. In DNA, the CDR3 is TGTGCCAGCGGGCGGGGCGGGAGCACTGAAGCTTTCTTT. The chain employs TRBV7-2 and TRBJ1-1, with D perhaps TRBD1 (5 bases). The ends were cut back, 8 bases at V and 4 bases at J, with 14 bases in the middle. This CDR3 region has 13 residues. Per the germline V gene, CDR1 is SGHTA and CDR2 is FQGNSA.

The gene calls are TRBV7-2 and TRBJ2-7, with TRBD2 matching 8 bases. The germline V gene has CDR1 SGHTA and CDR2 FQGNSA. This CDR3 comprises 15 residues. Trimming took 1 base from V and 0 from J; bases not matched to a gene: 2. Written as DNA, the CDR3 is TGTGCCAGCAGCTTAGGTCTAGCGGGCTCCTACGAGCAGTACTTC. Its translation: CASSLGLAGSYEQYF.

V usage is TRBV20-1 and J usage is TRBJ2-1; tentative D call: TRBD2 (6 bases). Deletions cut 6 bases from V and 8 bases from J, with 11 bases between. Germline loops: CDR1 DFQATT, CDR2 SNEGSKA (reference sequence). The CDR3 loop spans 11 amino acids. CDR3 residues: CSARDFDEQFF. CDR3 DNA sequence: TGCAGTGCCAGGGACTTCGATGAGCAGTTCTTC.

This clone has a single count. This chain joins TRBV9 and TRBJ2-2; D is unresolved. Trimming left V 7 bases short and J 4 bases short, with 8 bases between. Germline V lookup: CDR1 SGDLS, CDR2 YYNGEE. The CDR3 has 12 amino acids. CDR3 DNA sequence: TGTGCCAGCGGGCATTCCACCGGGGAGCTGTTTTTT. As protein: CASGHSTGELFF.

The genes are TRBV29-1 and TRBJ1-2; 8 nucleotides align to TRBD1. Germline V gene sequence: CDR1 SQVTM, CDR2 ANQGSEA. The CDR3 has 14 residues. V dropped 4 bases and J dropped 2; count of bases not matched to a gene: 6. The CDR3 spells CSVVSGQGNYGYTF. The DNA for the CDR3 is TGCAGCGTTGTCTCTGGACAGGGCAACTATGGCTACACCTTC.

The V and J genes are TRBV10-3 and TRBJ2-2, with D perhaps matching TRBD2 (6 bases). The CDR3 has 14 amino acids. Germline V gives CDR1 ENHRY, CDR2 SYGVKD. The V and J ends lost 3 bases and 3 bases respectively, with 8 bases between them. The chain's CDR3 is CAISETSYTGELFF. Written as DNA, the CDR3 is TGTGCCATCAGTGAAACTAGCTACACCGGGGAGCTGTTTTTT.